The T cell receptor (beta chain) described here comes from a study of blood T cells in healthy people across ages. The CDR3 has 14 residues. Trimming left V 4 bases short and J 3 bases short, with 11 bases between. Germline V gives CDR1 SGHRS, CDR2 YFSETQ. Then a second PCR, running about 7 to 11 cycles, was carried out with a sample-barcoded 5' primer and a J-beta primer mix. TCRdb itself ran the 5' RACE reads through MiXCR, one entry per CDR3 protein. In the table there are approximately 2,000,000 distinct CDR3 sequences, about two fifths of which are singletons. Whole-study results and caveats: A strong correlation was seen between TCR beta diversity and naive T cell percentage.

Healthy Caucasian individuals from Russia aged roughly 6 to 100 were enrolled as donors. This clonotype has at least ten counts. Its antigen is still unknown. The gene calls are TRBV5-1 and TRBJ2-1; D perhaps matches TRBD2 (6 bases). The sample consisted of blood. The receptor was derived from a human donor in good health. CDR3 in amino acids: CASSVGLLYNEQFF. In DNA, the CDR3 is TGCGCCAGCAGCGTGGGACTCCTCTACAATGAGCAGTTCTTC.